The rows below give T cell receptor beta chains drawn from one sample of a study of cytomegalovirus exposure and HLA in healthy donors. Some clones are missing from TCRdb's copy, which holds only in-frame ones; the method was immunoSEQ multiplex PCR. The sample records some 170,000 clones, almost 80% being singletons. Input material: PBMCs. These receptors came from a middle-aged man in good health and CMV-seropositive. Both conserved end residues are part of each CDR3. A D gene is named only where the DNA matches it firmly. For some rows the clone size is stated as once, few or many, or as a class when expanded; others skip it.

D: TRBD1; size: NA; V: TRBV7-3; J: TRBJ1-1; CDR3: CASSLNRGTEAFF
D: NA; size: NA; V: TRBV27; J: TRBJ1-5; CDR3: CASSPPHTGSRQPQHF
D: TRBD2; size: NA; V: TRBV7-2; J: TRBJ2-7; CDR3: CASSLRPLTSGSVGEQYF
D: NA; size: NA; V: TRBV7-9; J: TRBJ2-3; CDR3: CASSYDIVDTQYF
D: NA; size: NA; V: TRBV20-1; J: TRBJ2-3; CDR3: CSVVLLDTQYF
D: TRBD1; size: NA; V: TRBV7-8; J: TRBJ2-5; CDR3: CASSITGGHIPQETQYF
D: TRBD2; size: NA; V: TRBV19; J: TRBJ2-1; CDR3: CATSTLAASYNEQFF
D: TRBD2; size: NA; V: TRBV9; J: TRBJ2-2; CDR3: CASSPRGGAGGSGELFF
D: NA; size: NA; V: TRBV29-1; J: TRBJ1-2; CDR3: CSVHRGAYGYTF
D: NA; size: NA; V: TRBV11-2; J: TRBJ1-1; CDR3: CASSLDHSPNTEAFF
D: NA; size: NA; V: TRBV6-5; J: TRBJ2-7; CDR3: CASSPGLVHEQYF
D: TRBD2; size: NA; V: TRBV30; J: TRBJ2-3; CDR3: CAWSVGGSDTQYF
D: NA; size: NA; V: TRBV6-1; J: TRBJ2-7; CDR3: CASTPGQWHYEQYF
D: NA; size: NA; V: TRBV30; J: TRBJ2-3; CDR3: CACTTWDTQYF
D: TRBD2; size: NA; V: TRBV5-1; J: TRBJ2-2; CDR3: CASSPRTSGNSGELFF
D: TRBD2; size: few; V: TRBV6-4; J: TRBJ2-2; CDR3: CASSESRLAGELGELFF
D: NA; size: NA; V: TRBV7-9; J: TRBJ1-5; CDR3: CASSFDRSGNQPQHF
D: NA; size: few; V: TRBV27; J: TRBJ2-1; CDR3: CASSLGPLPYNEQFF
D: NA; size: NA; V: TRBV28; J: TRBJ1-1; CDR3: CASSLQGTEAFF
D: NA; size: NA; V: TRBV19; J: TRBJ2-5; CDR3: CASSTQGQPAQIETQYF
D: TRBD1; size: NA; V: TRBV28; J: TRBJ2-2; CDR3: CASSLGTGRTGELFF
D: TRBD2; size: NA; V: TRBV28; J: TRBJ2-3; CDR3: CASTLGTSGSARTDTQYF
D: TRBD1; size: NA; V: TRBV13; J: TRBJ2-5; CDR3: CASSSRQGAMETQYF
D: NA; size: NA; V: TRBV5-4; J: TRBJ2-5; CDR3: CASSLEGIEAQYF
D: NA; size: NA; V: TRBV2; J: TRBJ2-1; CDR3: CASSSGSYNEQFF
D: NA; size: NA; V: TRBV29-1; J: TRBJ2-7; CDR3: CSVEEGGGEQYF
D: NA; size: NA; V: TRBV6-1; J: TRBJ2-5; CDR3: CASSAKGVETQYF
D: NA; size: NA; V: TRBV4-1; J: TRBJ2-5; CDR3: CASSQEPGIQETQYF
D: NA; size: NA; V: TRBV9; J: TRBJ1-1; CDR3: CASSVVGSGINTEAFF
D: NA; size: once; V: TRBV14; J: TRBJ1-1; CDR3: CASSLILGPYTEAFF
D: TRBD2; size: NA; V: TRBV19; J: TRBJ2-1; CDR3: CASRPRGGSSYNEQFF
D: TRBD2; size: once; V: TRBV5-1; J: TRBJ2-1; CDR3: CASSLVAGDPYNEQFF
D: TRBD2; size: NA; V: TRBV7-9; J: TRBJ2-1; CDR3: CASSTRTSGRYYNEQFF
D: TRBD2; size: NA; V: TRBV5-6; J: TRBJ2-7; CDR3: CASSLGRGTAEQYF
D: NA; size: NA; V: TRBV9; J: TRBJ1-2; CDR3: CASSAWGHGYTF
D: TRBD2; size: NA; V: TRBV6-1; J: TRBJ2-4; CDR3: CASSDGGKLAAKNIQYF
D: TRBD2; size: NA; V: TRBV7-9; J: TRBJ2-3; CDR3: CASSLGSGLAGWYF
D: TRBD2; size: NA; V: TRBV5-1; J: TRBJ2-3; CDR3: CASSLLAGAGTDTQYF
D: TRBD2; size: NA; V: TRBV30; J: TRBJ2-3; CDR3: CAFQTGGGTDTQYF
D: TRBD1; size: few; V: TRBV15; J: TRBJ1-1; CDR3: CATSRVRQGFTEAFF
D: TRBD1; size: NA; V: TRBV19; J: TRBJ2-7; CDR3: CASSPDRGAYEQYF
D: NA; size: NA; V: TRBV2; J: TRBJ2-6; CDR3: CASRANSGANGLTF
D: TRBD1; size: NA; V: TRBV13; J: TRBJ1-1; CDR3: CASSPGVTGGTEAFF
D: TRBD1; size: NA; V: TRBV5-1; J: TRBJ2-7; CDR3: CASSLGDRGEQYF
D: NA; size: NA; V: TRBV21-1; J: TRBJ2-2; CDR3: CASSKGMGASGELFF
D: TRBD2; size: NA; V: TRBV5-1; J: TRBJ2-5; CDR3: CASSRTSGGETQYF
D: TRBD2; size: NA; V: TRBV9; J: TRBJ2-3; CDR3: CASSVETGDLAGGTDTQYF
D: NA; size: NA; V: TRBV5-6; J: TRBJ2-7; CDR3: CASSRSYEQYF
D: TRBD1; size: NA; V: TRBV5-1; J: TRBJ1-1; CDR3: CASSPGGQGNTEAFF
D: NA; size: NA; V: TRBV5-8; J: TRBJ2-1; CDR3: CASSLVTPNEQFF
D: TRBD1; size: NA; V: TRBV2; J: TRBJ1-4; CDR3: CASNMGQGREKLFF